The sequence of this TCR beta chain was determined in a study of monozygotic twins with inflammatory bowel disease. TCRdb reprocessed the 5' RACE reads and stores each CDR3 protein as one record, lacking DNA. The sample holds about 350,000 distinct CDR3 sequences. CDR1 and CDR2 (germline): SEHNR, FQNEAQ (reference sequence). The CDR3 runs to 14 residues. Sequencing used blood. This receptor was identified in a human donor with ulcerative colitis or Crohn's disease, or a healthy co-twin of an affected twin (not recorded which). The rearrangement uses TRBV7-9 and TRBJ2-7. CDR3 loop: CASSLVPNSYEQYF.